Included here is one T cell receptor (beta chain) sequence, with context. J gave up 3 bases and V 7 bases, and 10 bases lay outside the gene matches. Germline V gives CDR1 MNHEY, CDR2 SVGAGI. The CDR3 consists of 15 residues. The sample is drawn from a study of blood T cell repertoires in COVID-19. About the research overall: Whether acute or convalescent, the COVID-19 samples came from the United States, Italy and Spain. T cells, B-cell-depleted T cells, or PBMCs provided the cDNA or gDNA that served as material.

Authors' data handling: The authors estimated nucleated cell counts from reference gene primer amplification. Repertoires were generated with immunoSEQ multiplex PCR, while TCRdb's copy carries only in-frame clones and drops some. D and trimming come from the DNA, and the V and J calls and clone size come from that table. The profile shows 160,000 or so clones, about 85% of them singletons. The sequenced material came from peripheral blood. The chain carries TRBV6-5 and TRBJ1-1; TRBD1 agrees at 8 bases. This clonotype originated in a woman aged 45-65 years with COVID-19, enrolled during active disease. CDR3 protein: CASMGTGAEDTEAFF. The CDR3 region has the DNA TGTGCCAGCATGGGGACAGGTGCTGAAGACACTGAAGCTTTCTTT.